A selection of T cell receptor beta chains follows, all from one sample in a study of glioma-infiltrating T cells after dendritic cell vaccination. TCRdb's copy holds only in-frame clones and misses some; the assay was immunoSEQ multiplex PCR. The sample includes about 64,000 clones, approximately 85% of them seen just once. The input for sequencing was blood, taken before dendritic cell vaccination. These receptors all stem from a human donor with glioblastoma. Both conserved end residues are part of each CDR3.

V	J	CDR3
TRBV5-1	TRBJ2-7	CASSYSGAVSYEQYF
TRBV10-3	TRBJ1-2	CASSRGLNYGYTF
TRBV23-1	TRBJ2-5	CASSLLNSGGGETQYF
TRBV5-1	TRBJ2-7	CASSLVPGTFEQYF
TRBV11-2	TRBJ2-2	CASSLVAGAITGELFF
TRBV5-5	TRBJ1-6	CASSQQGGFGSPLHF
TRBV4-2	TRBJ2-7	CASSLGPRGGFYEQYF
TRBV6-6	TRBJ1-1	CAIITKGAEAFF
TRBV9	TRBJ1-3	CASSATGNSGNTIYF
TRBV5-1	TRBJ2-3	CASFSSGGSTDTQYF
TRBV7-9	TRBJ1-1	CASSHFRDSHTEAFF
TRBV30	TRBJ1-1	CACQGAANLILFTEAFF
TRBV7-2	TRBJ1-2	CASSLVAGQQTGYTF
TRBV7-2	TRBJ2-2	CASSPRGTSNTGELFF
TRBV27	TRBJ1-6	CASSVLDRGSGSPLHF
TRBV5-1	TRBJ1-1	CASSLARQSTEAFF
TRBV2	TRBJ1-1	CASSDYFGQGIRNTEAFF
TRBV6-1	TRBJ2-1	CASRISFPPYNEQFF
TRBV2	TRBJ2-1	CASSLLAGGQGQFF
TRBV7-9	TRBJ2-7	CASSFSTGGVQYF
TRBV4-1	TRBJ1-6	CASSNPGQGYSPLHF
TRBV2	TRBJ1-1	CASSGLDRANTEAFF
TRBV6-1	TRBJ2-7	CASSGLAGYYEQYF
TRBV30	TRBJ2-5	CAWSNNQETQYF
TRBV9	TRBJ1-3	CASSAPSRDRAGNTIYF
TRBV7-9	TRBJ1-4	CASSPGGKLFF
TRBV25-1	TRBJ1-2	CATQWGQGSYGYTF
TRBV18	TRBJ1-5	CASSPGTGGRPQHF
TRBV5-1	TRBJ2-3	CASSLERGQGYF
TRBV28	TRBJ2-3	CASSFRPGGERDTQYF
TRBV2	TRBJ1-1	CASRGTGGGFRGAEAFF
TRBV5-1	TRBJ2-5	CASSPGTSGGAGETQYF
TRBV5-1	TRBJ2-2	CASSLGVGSRELFF
TRBV5-6	TRBJ2-1	CASSFRASGPQNEQFF
TRBV28	TRBJ2-1	CASSLGVLERDNEQFF